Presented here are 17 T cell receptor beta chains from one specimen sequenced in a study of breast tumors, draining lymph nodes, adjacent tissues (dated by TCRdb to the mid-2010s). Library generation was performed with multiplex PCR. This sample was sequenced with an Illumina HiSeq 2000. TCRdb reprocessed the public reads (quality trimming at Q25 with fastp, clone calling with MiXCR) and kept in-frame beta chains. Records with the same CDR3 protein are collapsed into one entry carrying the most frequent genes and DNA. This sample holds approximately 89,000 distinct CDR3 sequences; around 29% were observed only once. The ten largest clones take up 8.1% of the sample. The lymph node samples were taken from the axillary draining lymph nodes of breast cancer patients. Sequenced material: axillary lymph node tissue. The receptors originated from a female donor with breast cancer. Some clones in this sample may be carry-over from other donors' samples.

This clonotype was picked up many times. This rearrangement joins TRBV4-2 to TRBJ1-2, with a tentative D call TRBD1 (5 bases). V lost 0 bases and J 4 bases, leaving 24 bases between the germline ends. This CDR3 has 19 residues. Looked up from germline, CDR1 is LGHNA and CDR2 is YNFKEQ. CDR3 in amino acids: CASSQDWTTGGRPPYGYTF. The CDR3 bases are TGTGCCAGCAGCCAAGATTGGACAACCGGAGGGAGGCCCCCCTATGGCTACACCTTC.

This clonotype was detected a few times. Here the CDR3 DNA reads TGTGCCAGCAGTTCAGGGGCGACTGGATCTGCTTTCTTT. This sequence encodes CASSSGATGSAFF. This chain links TRBV6-6 with TRBJ1-1; a weak D match, TRBD1 (6 bases). Trimming took 4 bases from V and 11 from J, leaving 17 bases between them. The length of the CDR3 is 13 residues. Germline V gene data show CDR1 as MNHNY and CDR2 as SVGAGI (reference sequence).

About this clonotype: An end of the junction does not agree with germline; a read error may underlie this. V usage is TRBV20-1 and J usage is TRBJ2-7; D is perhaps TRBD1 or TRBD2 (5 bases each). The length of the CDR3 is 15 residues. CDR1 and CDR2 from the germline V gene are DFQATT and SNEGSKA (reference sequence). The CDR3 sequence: CGARDGRPLRNEQYF. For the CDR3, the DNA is TGCGGTGCTAGGGACGGGCGGCCTCTAAGGAACGAGCAGTACTTC.

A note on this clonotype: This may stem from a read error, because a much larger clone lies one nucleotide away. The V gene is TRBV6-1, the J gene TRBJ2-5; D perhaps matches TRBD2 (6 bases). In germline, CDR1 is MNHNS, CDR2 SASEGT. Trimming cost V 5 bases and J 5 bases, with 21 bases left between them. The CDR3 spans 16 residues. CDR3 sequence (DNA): TGTGCCAGCAGTCAAGGGTTATCGGAGGGTATGGAGACCCAGTACTTC. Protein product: CASSQGLSEGMETQYF.

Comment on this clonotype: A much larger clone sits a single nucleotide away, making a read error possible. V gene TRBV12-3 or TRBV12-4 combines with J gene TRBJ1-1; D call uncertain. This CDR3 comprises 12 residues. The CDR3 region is CASGFLNTEAFF. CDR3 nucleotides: TGTGCCAGCGGTTTCCTGAACACTGAAGCTTTCTTT.

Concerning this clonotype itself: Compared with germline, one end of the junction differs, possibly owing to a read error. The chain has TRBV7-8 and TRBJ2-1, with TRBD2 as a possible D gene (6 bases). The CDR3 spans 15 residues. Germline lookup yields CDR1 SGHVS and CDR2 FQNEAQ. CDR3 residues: CACSILRGIYNEQFF. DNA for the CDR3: TGTGCCTGCAGCATATTACGGGGGATCTACAATGAGCAGTTCTTC.

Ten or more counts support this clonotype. The CDR3 here is CSARDSATRFF. For the CDR3, the DNA is TGCAGTGCTAGAGATTCGGCCACGCGGTTCTTC. V is TRBV20-1 and J is TRBJ2-1; D remains unclear. V lost 0 bases and J lost 15, with 12 bases in between. Germline V CDR1 and CDR2: DFQATT, SNEGSKA (reference sequence). This CDR3 has 11 residues.

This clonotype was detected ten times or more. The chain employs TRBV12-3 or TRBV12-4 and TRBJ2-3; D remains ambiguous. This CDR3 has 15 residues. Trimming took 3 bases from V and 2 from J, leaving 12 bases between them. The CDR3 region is CASSFLLAHTDTQYF. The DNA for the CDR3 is TGTGCCAGCAGTTTCTTGTTAGCTCACACAGATACGCAGTATTTT.

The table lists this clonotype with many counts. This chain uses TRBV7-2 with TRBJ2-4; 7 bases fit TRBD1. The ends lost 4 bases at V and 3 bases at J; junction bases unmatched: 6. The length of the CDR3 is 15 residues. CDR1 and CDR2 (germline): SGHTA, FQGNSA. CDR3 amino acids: CASSYRDSHKNIQYF. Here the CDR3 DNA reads TGTGCCAGCAGCTACCGGGACAGTCACAAAAACATTCAGTACTTC.

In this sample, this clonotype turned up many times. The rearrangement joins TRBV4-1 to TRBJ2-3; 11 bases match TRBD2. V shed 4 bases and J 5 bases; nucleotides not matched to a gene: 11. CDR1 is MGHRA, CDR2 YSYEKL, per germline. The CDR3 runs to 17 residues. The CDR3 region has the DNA TGCGCCAGCAGCCGGATCCTGACTAGCGGGGTGGGAGATACGCAGTATTTT. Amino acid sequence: CASSRILTSGVGDTQYF.

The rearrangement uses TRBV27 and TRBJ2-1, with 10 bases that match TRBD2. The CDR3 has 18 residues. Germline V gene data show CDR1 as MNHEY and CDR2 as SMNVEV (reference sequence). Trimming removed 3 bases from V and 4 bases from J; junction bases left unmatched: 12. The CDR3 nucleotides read TGTGCCAGCAGTTTTTTCCCCAGAACTAGCGGGAAATACAATGAGCAGTTCTTC. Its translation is CASSFFPRTSGKYNEQFF.

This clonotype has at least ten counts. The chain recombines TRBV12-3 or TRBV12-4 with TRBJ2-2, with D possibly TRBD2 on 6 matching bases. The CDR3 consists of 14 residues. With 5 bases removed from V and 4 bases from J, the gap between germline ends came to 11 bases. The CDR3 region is CASSPRRGTGELFF. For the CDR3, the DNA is TGTGCCAGCAGTCCTCGGAGGGGCACCGGGGAGCTGTTTTTT.

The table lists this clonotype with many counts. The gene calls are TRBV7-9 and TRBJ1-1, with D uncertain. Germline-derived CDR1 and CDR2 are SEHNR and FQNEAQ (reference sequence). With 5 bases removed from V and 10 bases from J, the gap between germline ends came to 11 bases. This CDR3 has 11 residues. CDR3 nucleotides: TGTGCCAGCAGCGGAGACTGGTTAGCTTTCTTT. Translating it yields CASSGDWLAFF.

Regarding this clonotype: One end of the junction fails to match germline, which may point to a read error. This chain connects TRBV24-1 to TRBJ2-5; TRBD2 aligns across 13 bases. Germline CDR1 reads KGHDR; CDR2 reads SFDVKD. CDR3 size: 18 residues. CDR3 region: CATSTSGRASGHQETQYF. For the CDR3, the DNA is TGTGCCACCAGCACTAGCGGGAGGGCTAGCGGGCACCAAGAGACCCAGTATTTC.

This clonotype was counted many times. CDR3 sequence: CASSPPSVNEQFF. In nucleotides, the CDR3 is TGTGCCAGCTCACCACCGTCGGTAAATGAGCAGTTCTTC. The chain carries TRBV18 and TRBJ2-1; D remains ambiguous. Germline loops: CDR1 KGHSH, CDR2 LQKENI. V gave up 0 bases and J gave up 7 bases, with 7 bases separating them. The CDR3 loop spans 13 amino acids.

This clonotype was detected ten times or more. The CDR3 bases are TGTGCCTGGAGTAAAGTTTTCGGGGCGGGGACCTACGAGCAGTACTTC. Translation gives CAWSKVFGAGTYEQYF. V and J are TRBV30 and TRBJ2-7, with TRBD2 as a possible D gene (6 bases). The ends were cut back, 2 bases at V and 2 bases at J, with 19 bases in the middle. CDR1 and CDR2 from the germline V gene are GTSNPN and SVGIG (reference sequence). The CDR3 has 16 amino acids.

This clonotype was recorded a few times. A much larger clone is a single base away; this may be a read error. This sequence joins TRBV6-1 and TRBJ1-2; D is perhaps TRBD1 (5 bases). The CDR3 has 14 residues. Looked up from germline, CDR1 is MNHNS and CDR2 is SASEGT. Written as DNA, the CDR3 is TGTGCCAGCAGTCAAGCGTGGGGGGTTGGTGGCTACACCTTC. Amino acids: CASSQAWGVGGYTF.